This entry describes one TCR beta chain. This record comes from a study of control samples from healthy donors and cancer patients. Trimming took 9 bases from V and 6 from J, leaving 11 bases between them. There are 12 residues in the CDR3. Germline V lookup: CDR1 ENHRY, CDR2 SYGVKD. TCRdb's table, derived via immunoSEQ multiplex PCR, lists solely in-frame clones and lacks some. The sample has around 110,000 clones, 80% to 90% seen once. Sequenced sample: PBMCs. This clonotype was sampled from a woman aged 45-59 years with colorectal cancer. The chain joins TRBV10-3 to TRBJ2-2, with D hard to call. This CDR3 reads CAMRTRSGELFF. CDR3 nucleotide sequence: TGTGCCATGCGAACTCGGTCCGGGGAGCTGTTTTTT.